This T cell receptor (beta chain) was captured in a study of shared clonotypes between healthy human individuals. The authors divided CD4+ cells into CD45RA+ naive and CD45RA-negative memory subsets. Concerning this clone: The target antigen is unknown.

Study conclusions and caveats: Approximately 4.5% was the fraction of naive CD4 clonotypes found shared across several donors.

Assay runs were performed at deep level. Data came from immunoSEQ multiplex PCR; TCRdb stores just in-frame clones and leaves some out. The sample contains about 2 million clones, around 95% of which appear only once. The sequencing input was naive CD4+ T cells sorted from blood. Subset defined: CD45RA+ positively selected. This receptor was obtained from a man aged 18 to 35 in good health.

The CDR3 loop is CASSYSKGDYNSPLHF. CDR3 in DNA: TGTGCCAGCAGTTACTCGAAGGGGGATTATAATTCACCCCTCCACTTT. V usage is TRBV6-5 and J usage is TRBJ1-6, with TRBD1 as a possible D gene (6 bases). CDR3 length: 16 amino acids. The V gene's germline CDR1 is MNHEY and CDR2 SVGAGI. V lost 0 bases and J lost 4, with 10 bases in between.